A selection of T cell receptor beta chains follows, all from one sample in a study of blood T cell repertoires in COVID-19. Some clones are missing from TCRdb's copy, which holds only in-frame ones; the method was immunoSEQ multiplex PCR. The table includes a few hundred thousand clones, around 89% detected once. Sequenced input: PBMCs or T cells enriched from blood (not recorded which). These receptors were collected from a woman between 35 and 50 years old who had recovered from COVID-19. Both conserved end residues are part of each CDR3. Fields, in order: V gene, J gene, CDR3 protein.

TRBV11-3	TRBJ2-7	CASILWSGSSYEQYF
TRBV27	TRBJ1-2	CASSFSAGAAFYGYTF
TRBV27	TRBJ1-2	CASSPGVNYGYTF
TRBV29-1	TRBJ2-2	CSVLSGDAGTGELFF
TRBV2	TRBJ2-2	CASSGGTSGVGTGELFF
TRBV4-1	TRBJ2-1	CASSQLVGLADNEQFF
TRBV6-2/TRBV6-3	TRBJ2-1	CASSLGGLEQFF
TRBV7-2	TRBJ2-7	CASSPRLYEQYF
TRBV5-6	TRBJ2-5	CASSLFSRGEETQYF
TRBV10-1	TRBJ2-1	CASSELPTSGGTYNEQFF